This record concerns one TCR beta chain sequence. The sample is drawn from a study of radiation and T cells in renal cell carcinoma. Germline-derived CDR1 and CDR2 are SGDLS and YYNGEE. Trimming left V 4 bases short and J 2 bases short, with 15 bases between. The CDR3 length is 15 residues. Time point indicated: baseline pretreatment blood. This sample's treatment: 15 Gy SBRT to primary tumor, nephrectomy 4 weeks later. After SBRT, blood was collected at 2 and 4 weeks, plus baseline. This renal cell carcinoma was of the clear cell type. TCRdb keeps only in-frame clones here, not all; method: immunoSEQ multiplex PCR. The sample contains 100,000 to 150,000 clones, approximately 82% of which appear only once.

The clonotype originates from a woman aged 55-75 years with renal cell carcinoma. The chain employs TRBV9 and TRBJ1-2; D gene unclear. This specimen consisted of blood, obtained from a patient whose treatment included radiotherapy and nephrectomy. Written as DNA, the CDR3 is TGTGCCAGCAGCCCCCGGGAGGAATTCAACTATGGCTACACCTTC. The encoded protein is CASSPREEFNYGYTF. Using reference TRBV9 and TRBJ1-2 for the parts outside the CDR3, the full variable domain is DSGVTQTPKHLITATGQRVTLRCSPRSGDLSVYWYQQSLDQGLQFLIQYYNGEERAKGNILERFSAQQFPDLHSELNLSSLELGDSALYFCASSPREEFNYGYTFGSGTRLTVV.